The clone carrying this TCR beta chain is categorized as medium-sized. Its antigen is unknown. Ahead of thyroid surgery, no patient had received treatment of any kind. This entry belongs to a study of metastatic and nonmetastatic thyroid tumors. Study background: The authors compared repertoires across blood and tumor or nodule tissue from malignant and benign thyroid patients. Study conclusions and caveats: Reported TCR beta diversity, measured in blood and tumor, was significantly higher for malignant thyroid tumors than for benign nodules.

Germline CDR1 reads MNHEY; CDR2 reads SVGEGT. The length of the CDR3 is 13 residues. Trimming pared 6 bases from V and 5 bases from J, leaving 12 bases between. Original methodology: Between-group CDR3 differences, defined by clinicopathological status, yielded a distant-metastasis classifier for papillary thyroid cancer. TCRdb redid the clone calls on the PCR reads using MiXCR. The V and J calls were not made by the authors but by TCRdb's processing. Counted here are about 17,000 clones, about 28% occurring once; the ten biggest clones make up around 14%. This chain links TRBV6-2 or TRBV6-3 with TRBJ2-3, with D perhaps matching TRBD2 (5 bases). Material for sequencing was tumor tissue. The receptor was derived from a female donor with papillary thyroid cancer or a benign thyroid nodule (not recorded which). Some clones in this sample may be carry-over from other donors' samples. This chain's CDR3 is CASSLRSGDTQYF. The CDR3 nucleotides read TGTGCCAGCAGCCTTAGGAGCGGAGATACGCAGTATTTT.